Following are 24 T cell receptor beta chains from one sample sequenced in a study of cytomegalovirus exposure and HLA in healthy donors. This table comes from immunoSEQ multiplex PCR, and its TCRdb copy is limited to in-frame clones, with some not included. Of some 170,000 clones listed, more than 75% are singletons. The sequenced material came from PBMCs. These TCRs come from a woman in her 30s in good health and CMV-seronegative.

This chain connects TRBV5-4 to TRBJ1-2; tentatively, D is TRBD1 (5 bases). Trimming shortened V by 0 bases and J by 0 bases, and 15 bases separated the two germline ends. Germline CDR1 SGHNT, CDR2 YYREEE (reference sequence). The CDR3 extends over 17 amino acids. CDR3 residues: CASSLGPTSTANYGYTF. CDR3 nucleotides: TGTGCCAGCAGCTTGGGACCGACATCGACAGCTAACTATGGCTACACCTTC.

This clone was counted a single time. V usage is TRBV5-8 and J usage is TRBJ1-5; the match to TRBD1 covers 9 bases. V was pared by 2 bases and J by 3 bases, with 3 bases of the junction left unmatched. The CDR3 has 15 residues. Germline assignment: CDR1 SGHTS and CDR2 YDEGEE. As DNA, the CDR3 is TGTGCCAGCAGCTTCCGGACAGGGGCCAATCAGCCCCAGCATTTT. Residues: CASSFRTGANQPQHF.

In its sample, this clone was seen once. The gene calls are TRBV6-6 and TRBJ1-3; D remains unclear. There are 15 residues in the CDR3. Germline assignment: CDR1 MNHNY and CDR2 SVGAGI (reference sequence). Trimming cost V 0 bases and J 3 bases, with 9 bases left between them. CDR3 in amino acids: CASSYSSPSGNTIYF. The CDR3 DNA reads as TGTGCCAGCAGTTACTCGTCGCCGAGTGGAAACACCATATATTTT.

The V gene is TRBV2, the J gene TRBJ1-5; D is unclear. The CDR3 has 14 residues. Trimming left V 6 bases short and J 3 bases short, with 12 bases between. Per the germline V gene, CDR1 is SNHLY and CDR2 is FYNNEI. The CDR3 DNA is TGTGCCAGCAGGGCCCGGGGTTTCAATCAGCCCCAGCATTTT. Translating it yields CASRARGFNQPQHF.

This rearrangement joins TRBV4-1 to TRBJ2-2, with 8 bases that match TRBD2. The CDR3 extends over 15 amino acids. Trimming at V came to 4 bases and at J to 5 bases, leaving 6 bases not matched to a gene. Germline-derived CDR1 and CDR2 are MGHRA and YSYEKL. CDR3 loop: CASSPQRGMTGELFF. Written as DNA, the CDR3 is TGCGCCAGCAGCCCCCAGCGGGGGATGACCGGGGAGCTGTTTTTT.

The rearrangement uses TRBV2 and TRBJ2-2; 12 nucleotides agree with TRBD1. V was pared by 4 bases and J by 6 bases, with 3 bases of the junction left unmatched. Per germline, CDR1 SNHLY and CDR2 FYNNEI. CDR3 length: 15 amino acids. The CDR3 DNA reads as TGTGCCAGCAGTGGAAGGGACAGGGGGCCCGGGGAGCTGTTTTTT. It is translated as CASSGRDRGPGELFF.

This rearrangement joins TRBV27 to TRBJ1-2; D ambiguous. Germline V gene lookup returns CDR1 MNHEY and CDR2 SMNVEV (reference sequence). Trimming pared 4 bases from V and 6 bases from J, leaving 15 bases between. CDR3 length equals 14 residues. In DNA, the CDR3 is TGTGCCAGCAGTTCCCACCTCGGGGTACATGGCTACACCTTC. It encodes CASSSHLGVHGYTF.

The V call is TRBV27, the J call TRBJ2-2; 10 bases are shared with TRBD2. The junction had 8 bases not matched to a gene; V was cut back by 3 bases and J by 7 bases. Germline V gives CDR1 MNHEY, CDR2 SMNVEV (reference sequence). The CDR3 contains 16 residues. In DNA, the CDR3 is TGTGCCAGCAGTTTGTCGCTAGCGGGGGTCAGCGGGGAGCTGTTTTTT. It translates to CASSLSLAGVSGELFF.

The chain joins TRBV5-1 to TRBJ2-7; 7 bases fit TRBD1. Germline CDR1 reads SGHRS; CDR2 reads YFSETQ. The CDR3 extends over 14 amino acids. The V segment lost 1 base and the J segment 2 bases; nucleotides outside the gene matches: 3. DNA for the CDR3: TGCGCCAGCAGCTTGTGGCAGGGGGCCTACGAGCAGTACTTC. Its translation is CASSLWQGAYEQYF. Drawing the rest from reference TRBV5-1 and TRBJ2-7, the complete variable domain is KAGVTQTPRYLIKTRGQQVTLSCSPISGHRSVSWYQQTPGQGLQFLFEYFSETQRNKGNFPGRFSGRQFSNSRSEMNVSTLELGDSALYLCASSLWQGAYEQYFGPGTRLTVT.

V and J are TRBV15 and TRBJ1-2; D possibly corresponds to TRBD1 (5 bases). V lost 0 bases to trimming and J lost 8 bases, with 10 bases between them. There are 13 residues in the CDR3. Germline V CDR1 and CDR2: LNHNV, YYDKDF (reference sequence). CDR3 loop: CATSREFGGGYTF. For the CDR3, the DNA is TGTGCCACCAGCAGAGAATTTGGGGGGGGCTACACCTTC.

The V and J genes are TRBV6-5 and TRBJ1-3; D gene unclear. The ends were cut back, 4 bases at V and 5 bases at J, with 12 bases in the middle. The CDR3 runs 14 residues. Germline V gene sequence: CDR1 MNHEY, CDR2 SVGAGI. This chain's CDR3 is CASSSGNVRNTIYF. As DNA, the CDR3 is TGTGCCAGCAGTTCGGGGAATGTACGAAACACCATATATTTT.

The chain links TRBV2 to TRBJ2-3, with TRBD2 matching over 11 bases. The CDR3 sequence is 13 residues long. V lost 9 bases, J lost 4 bases, and 3 bases stayed unmatched. Germline V gene sequence: CDR1 SNHLY, CDR2 FYNNEI. The CDR3 here is CARGTSGPDTQYF. The CDR3 nucleotides are TGTGCCAGAGGGACTAGCGGCCCAGATACGCAGTATTTT.

V usage is TRBV7-9 and J usage is TRBJ1-1; TRBD1 is a possible D gene (5 bases). V lost 3 bases and J 1 base, leaving 9 bases between the germline ends. From germline, CDR1 is SEHNR and CDR2 FQNEAQ (reference sequence). This CDR3 contains 14 residues. CDR3 residues: CASSFQGPNTEAFF. CDR3 nucleotide sequence: TGTGCCAGCAGCTTTCAGGGTCCGAACACTGAAGCTTTCTTT.

In this sample, this clone turned up a few times. V and J are TRBV4-1 and TRBJ2-2; D unresolved. V lost 3 bases, J lost 1 base, and 9 bases lay in between. The germline CDR1 and CDR2 sequences are MGHRA and YSYEKL. This CDR3 spans 15 amino acids. The CDR3 loop is CASSQSRGNTGELFF. Written as DNA, the CDR3 is TGCGCCAGCAGCCAGAGTAGAGGGAACACCGGGGAGCTGTTTTTT.

The gene calls are TRBV5-1 and TRBJ1-1; D remains ambiguous. The CDR3 has 15 amino acids. Trimming stripped 0 bases from V and 1 base from J, with 10 bases between. Germline assignment: CDR1 SGHRS and CDR2 YFSETQ. The CDR3 region is CASSLVSGANTEAFF. CDR3 sequence (DNA): TGCGCCAGCAGCTTGGTAAGTGGAGCGAACACTGAAGCTTTCTTT.

This clone was counted once. The rearrangement joins TRBV30 to TRBJ2-7; 8 positions match TRBD2. From germline, CDR1 is GTSNPN and CDR2 SVGIG (reference sequence). This CDR3 is 17 amino acids long. Losses at the gene ends were 0 bases for V and 4 bases for J; bases not matched to a gene: 14. The CDR3 protein is CAWSVIFGGAKPYEQYF. The CDR3 nucleotides read TGTGCCTGGAGTGTAATATTCGGGGGGGCAAAACCTTACGAGCAGTACTTC.

This chain joins TRBV4-1 and TRBJ2-1; possible D gene TRBD2, 7 bases. The CDR3 length is 14 residues. V lost 3 bases and J lost 9, with 15 bases in between. Per germline, CDR1 MGHRA and CDR2 YSYEKL. The CDR3 protein is CASSQSNGGLEQFF. In DNA form, the CDR3 reads TGCGCCAGCAGCCAGTCTAACGGGGGGCTTGAGCAGTTCTTC.

The chain recombines TRBV19 with TRBJ1-2; D call uncertain. CDR3 length: 13 residues. Trimming shortened V by 5 bases and J by 1 base, and 8 bases separated the two germline ends. CDR1 and CDR2 from the germline V gene are LNHDA and SQIVND (reference sequence). The CDR3 nucleotides are TGTGCCAGTAGTCCGACTAATAACTATGGCTACACCTTC. Its translation: CASSPTNNYGYTF.

The chain is built from TRBV6-1 and TRBJ2-5, with 10 bases that match TRBD2. The V and J ends lost 5 bases and 3 bases, in that order; junction bases with no gene match: 6. This CDR3 comprises 15 residues. Germline assignment: CDR1 MNHNS and CDR2 SASEGT. As DNA, the CDR3 is TGTGCCAGCAGTCGTAGCGGGGGGACTGAAGAGACCCAGTACTTC. It translates to CASSRSGGTEETQYF.

Concerning this clone itself: A read error may account for a junction end that differs from germline. This sequence joins TRBV7-7 and TRBJ1-3, with 10 bases matching TRBD1. This CDR3 spans 21 amino acids. CDR1 and CDR2 (germline): SSHAT, FNYEAQ (reference sequence). The CDR3 region is CASSYHRDRGLRSPNGNTIYF. Written as DNA, the CDR3 is TGTGCTAGCAGCTACCACCGGGACAGGGGACTCCGTAGTCCTAATGGAAACACCATATATTTT.

This chain uses TRBV9 with TRBJ2-7; TRBD1 aligns across 11 bases. Germline V gives CDR1 SGDLS, CDR2 YYNGEE. V trimming: 4 bases; J trimming: 4 bases; junction bases outside the gene matches: 4. CDR3 size: 14 residues. DNA for the CDR3: TGTGCCAGCAGCCCAGGGGACAGGGGGTACGAGCAGTACTTC. It translates to CASSPGDRGYEQYF. The full variable domain, completed using reference TRBV9 and TRBJ2-7, is DSGVTQTPKHLITATGQRVTLRCSPRSGDLSVYWYQQSLDQGLQFLIQYYNGEERAKGNILERFSAQQFPDLHSELNLSSLELGDSALYFCASSPGDRGYEQYFGPGTRLTVT.

The J gene is TRBJ2-7, the V gene TRBV19, with 7 bases lining up with TRBD1. The V segment lost 3 bases and the J segment 2 bases; nucleotides outside the gene matches: 7. The CDR3 has 15 amino acids. Germline CDR1 is LNHDA and CDR2 is SQIVND (reference sequence). CDR3: CASSIQVGGPYEQYF. The CDR3 DNA sequence: TGTGCCAGTAGTATCCAGGTAGGGGGCCCCTACGAGCAGTACTTC.

This clone has a single count. The chain joins TRBV6-5 to TRBJ1-6; TRBD1 matches at 8 bases. Germline CDR1 MNHEY, CDR2 SVGAGI. With 5 bases clipped from V and 7 bases from J, the junction kept 7 bases outside the gene matches. The CDR3 extends over 15 amino acids. The CDR3 loop is CASSTADRENSPLHF. CDR3 DNA: TGTGCCAGCAGTACCGCGGACAGGGAGAATTCACCCCTCCACTTT.

Here the CDR3 reads CASSEDRGVHYEQYF. CDR3 sequence (DNA): TGTGCCAGCAGTGAGGACAGGGGTGTCCACTACGAGCAGTACTTC. This sequence joins TRBV2 and TRBJ2-7; 9 nucleotides agree with TRBD1. CDR1 SNHLY and CDR2 FYNNEI come from the germline V gene. The J segment lost 3 bases and the V segment lost 3 bases, leaving 6 bases of the junction unmatched. This CDR3 is built from 15 residues. Full variable domain (remainder filled in from reference TRBV2 and TRBJ2-7): EPEVTQTPSHQVTQMGQEVILRCVPISNHLYFYWYRQILGQKVEFLVSFYNNEISEKSEIFDDQFSVERPDGSNFTLKIRSTKLEDSAMYFCASSEDRGVHYEQYFGPGTRLTVT.